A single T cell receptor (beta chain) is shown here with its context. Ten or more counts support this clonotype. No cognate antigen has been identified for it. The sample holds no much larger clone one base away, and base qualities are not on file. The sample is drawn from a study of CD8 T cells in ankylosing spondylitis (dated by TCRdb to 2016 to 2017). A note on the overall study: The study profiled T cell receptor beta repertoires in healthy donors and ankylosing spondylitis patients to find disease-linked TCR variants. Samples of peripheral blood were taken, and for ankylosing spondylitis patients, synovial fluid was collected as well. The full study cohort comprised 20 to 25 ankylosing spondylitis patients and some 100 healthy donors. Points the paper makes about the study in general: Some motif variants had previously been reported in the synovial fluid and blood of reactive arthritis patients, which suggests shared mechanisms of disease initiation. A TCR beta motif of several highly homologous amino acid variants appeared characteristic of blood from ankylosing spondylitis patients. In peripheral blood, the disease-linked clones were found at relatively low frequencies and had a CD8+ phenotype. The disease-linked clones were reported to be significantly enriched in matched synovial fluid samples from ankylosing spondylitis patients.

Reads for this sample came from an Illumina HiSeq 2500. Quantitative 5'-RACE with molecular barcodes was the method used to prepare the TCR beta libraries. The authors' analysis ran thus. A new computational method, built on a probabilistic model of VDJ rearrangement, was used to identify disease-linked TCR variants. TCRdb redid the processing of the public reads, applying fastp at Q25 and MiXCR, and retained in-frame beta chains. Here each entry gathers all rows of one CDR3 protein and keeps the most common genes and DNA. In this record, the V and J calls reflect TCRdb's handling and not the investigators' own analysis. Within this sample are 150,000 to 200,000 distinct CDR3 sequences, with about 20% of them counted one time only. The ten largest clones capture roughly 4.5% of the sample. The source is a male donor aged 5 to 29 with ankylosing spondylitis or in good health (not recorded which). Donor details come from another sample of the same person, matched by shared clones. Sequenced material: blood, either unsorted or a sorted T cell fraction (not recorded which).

The nucleotide sequence reads as follows: TGTGCCAGCAGTTCCACTGAAACCCAGTACTTC. Translated, it reads CASSSTETQYF. The chain employs TRBV6-2 or TRBV6-3 and TRBJ2-5; confidence is insufficient to name the D gene. V is reduced by 4 bases and J by 8 bases, leaving a spacing of 8 bases between them. The CDR3 covers 11 residues, taking in both the cysteine and the phenylalanine. Only the CDR3 part of the read is kept: 33 bases, read in frame from the first base. CDR1 MNHEY and CDR2 SVGEGT were looked up in the germline V gene.